This T cell receptor (beta chain) comes out of a study of CD8 T cells in Susac syndrome. Study results and limitations: Four to six Susac-specific public clones appeared in CD8+ TEMRA repertoires, and some 15 in total CD8+ repertoires. The TCR sequencing and HLA analysis in the study involved a relatively small number of individuals, as the study acknowledged.

CD8+ and CD4+ T cells taken from blood had their TCR beta sequenced. RNA was extracted with the RNeasy kit, and a quantity of 0.5 to 1 ug was reverse transcribed using random hexamers. The CDR3 of TCR beta was amplified by immunoSEQ multiplex PCR across 54 Vbeta and 13 Jbeta. TCRdb called the immunoSEQ multiplex PCR reads again in MiXCR, with one record for every CDR3 protein. This sample has around 110,000 distinct CDR3 sequences; over 90% occur once, and the top ten carry about 0.29%. Germline V CDR1 and CDR2: MNHEY, SVGAGI. This CDR3 is 13 amino acids long. V shed 6 bases and J shed 11 bases, with 19 bases lying between them. Concerning this clonotype: Its antigen is as yet unknown.

The chain couples TRBV6-5 to TRBJ1-1; unclear D gene. The sequence derives from a human donor with Susac syndrome. Specimen: CD8+ T cells from PBMCs. The CDR3: CASRKNRLGEAFF. CDR3 in DNA: TGTGCCAGCAGAAAGAACCGTCTCGGGGAGGCTTTCTTT.